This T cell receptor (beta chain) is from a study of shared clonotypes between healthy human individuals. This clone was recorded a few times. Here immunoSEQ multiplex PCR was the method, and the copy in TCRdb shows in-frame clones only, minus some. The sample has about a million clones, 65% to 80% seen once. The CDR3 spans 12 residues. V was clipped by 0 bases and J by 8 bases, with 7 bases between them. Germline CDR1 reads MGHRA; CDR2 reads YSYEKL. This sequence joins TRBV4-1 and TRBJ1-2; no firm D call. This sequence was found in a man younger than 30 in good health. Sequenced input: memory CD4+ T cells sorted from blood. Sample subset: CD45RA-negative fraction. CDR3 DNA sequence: TGCGCCAGCAGCCAAGAGGTGGCGGGCTACACCTTC. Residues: CASSQEVAGYTF.